The TCR beta chain described here comes from a study of blood T cells in healthy people across ages. The second PCR ran about 6 to 11 cycles with a sample-barcoded 5' primer and J-beta primers. The template-switch adaptor, which had 12 random nucleotides, put a tag on each cDNA molecule. One entry per CDR3 protein, called by TCRdb with MiXCR from the 5' RACE reads. The sample contains approximately 900,000 distinct CDR3 sequences, 25% to 30% of which appear only once. Ten or more counts support this clonotype. These data also featured in a second study, about T cells of mothers and their children. As that report states: Study donors consisted of a few healthy Caucasian mothers and their six children. Researchers put all of the extracted RNA into cDNA synthesis, using around 1.5 ug per 15 ul.

The sequence derives from a woman aged 40 to 50 in good health. Material: blood.

The CDR3 spells CTSVRCEPPLCNEQFF. The CDR3 bases are TGCACCAGCGTCCGATGTGAGCCCCCTTTATGCAATGAGCAGTTCTTC. The J gene is TRBJ2-1, the V gene TRBV1; the table's D call, TRBD1, was not checked against the DNA. TRBV1 represents a pseudogene. The CDR3 has 16 residues.